The 5 T cell receptor beta chains listed next were all sequenced from one sample in a study of T cell responses to AZD1222 COVID-19 vaccine. Using immunoSEQ multiplex PCR, the repertoire was profiled, and TCRdb retains in-frame clones only, with some absent. The table lists some 84,000 clones, roughly 88% of them singletons. The sequenced sample was peripheral blood, obtained 28 days after the second AZD1222 dose. The receptors here all came from an adult who received the AZD1222 COVID-19 vaccine.

The gene calls are TRBV6-6 and TRBJ1-1; D might be TRBD1 (5 bases). V lost 8 bases and J lost 2, with 12 bases in between. The CDR3 covers 13 residues. Germline loops: CDR1 MNHNY, CDR2 SVGAGI (reference sequence). The CDR3 loop is CASRDSANTEAFF. Written as DNA, the CDR3 is TGTGCCAGCCGAGACAGTGCAAACACTGAAGCTTTCTTT.

The chain uses TRBV7-3 and TRBJ2-1; 10 bases map to TRBD1. V lost 4 bases to trimming and J lost 3 bases; unmatched junction nucleotides: 3. Per the germline V gene, CDR1 is SGHTA and CDR2 is FQGTGA. This CDR3 is 15 amino acids long. The CDR3 loop is CASSSRDRGYNEQFF. The CDR3 DNA follows: TGTGCCAGCAGCTCCCGGGACAGGGGCTACAATGAGCAGTTCTTC.

V gene TRBV2 combines with J gene TRBJ1-5; 9 positions agree with TRBD1. This CDR3 spans 14 amino acids. The germline V gene has CDR1 SNHLY and CDR2 FYNNEI. With 7 bases clipped from V and 7 bases from J, the junction kept 8 bases outside the gene matches. CDR3 nucleotide sequence: TGTGCCAGCAACCCGGGACAGGGCCAACAGCCCCAGCATTTT. It translates to CASNPGQGQQPQHF. Complete variable domain (other parts from reference TRBV2 and TRBJ1-5): EPEVTQTPSHQVTQMGQEVILRCVPISNHLYFYWYRQILGQKVEFLVSFYNNEISEKSEIFDDQFSVERPDGSNFTLKIRSTKLEDSAMYFCASNPGQGQQPQHFGDGTRLSIL.

The chain recombines TRBV6-5 with TRBJ2-1; tentative D call: TRBD1 (6 bases). The ends were cut back, 7 bases at V and 2 bases at J, with 15 bases in the middle. In germline, CDR1 is MNHEY, CDR2 SVGAGI. CDR3 length equals 15 residues. CDR3 protein: CASKAGELTYNEQFF. The DNA of the CDR3 is TGTGCCAGCAAGGCAGGGGAATTAACCTACAATGAGCAGTTCTTC.

The V gene is TRBV9, the J gene TRBJ1-3, with D maybe TRBD1 (6 bases). The CDR3 spans 18 residues. The V end was cut by 2 bases, the J end by 0 bases, with 18 bases between. Germline V gene lookup returns CDR1 SGDLS and CDR2 YYNGEE. The CDR3 here is CASSVGTLQGTSGNTIYF. CDR3 DNA: TGTGCCAGCAGCGTGGGGACCCTACAGGGTACCTCTGGAAACACCATATATTTT.